These T cell receptor beta chains were read from a single sample in a study of T cells after yellow fever vaccination. TCRdb independently ran MiXCR on the 5' RACE reads; one entry per CDR3 protein. The sample lists some 250,000 distinct CDR3 sequences, more than 3.5% occurring once. The source was PBMCs, collected 15 days after the yellow fever booster vaccination. Every receptor here comes from a man aged 18-30 years who received the YFV17D yellow fever vaccine. CDR3s include the opening cysteine and the closing phenylalanine or tryptophan. A D gene is named only where the DNA matches it firmly. Only some rows state a clone size, as once, few, many or a class for expanded clones.

j_gene,abundance,v_gene,d_gene,CDR3aa,CDR3nt
TRBJ2-6,many,TRBV12-3/TRBV12-4,NA,CASRPSEALRTGANVLTF,TGTGCCAGCCGCCCGTCGGAAGCCCTAAGGACTGGGGCCAACGTCCTGACTTTC
TRBJ1-4,many,TRBV5-1,TRBD1,CASSLQGQSNEKLFF,TGCGCCAGCAGCTTACAGGGACAGTCTAATGAAAAACTGTTTTTT
TRBJ2-3,NA,TRBV5-4,NA,CASSLILATDTQYF,TGTGCCAGCAGCTTAATTCTAGCGACAGATACGCAGTATTTT
TRBJ2-1,many,TRBV4-3,NA,CASSQDRLGYNEQFF,TGCGCCAGCAGCCAAGATCGGCTTGGTTACAATGAGCAGTTCTTC
TRBJ2-1,many,TRBV24-1,NA,CATSVGSNNEQFF,TGTGCCACCAGTGTCGGCAGTAACAATGAGCAGTTCTTC
TRBJ2-7,many,TRBV5-6,NA,CASSLRVGAYEQYF,TGTGCCAGCAGCTTGAGGGTTGGGGCCTACGAGCAGTACTTC
TRBJ2-5,few,TRBV4-3,NA,CASSQALTGTQETQYF,TGCGCCAGCAGCCAAGCCCTGACCGGGACCCAAGAGACCCAGTACTTC
TRBJ2-2,many,TRBV5-1,TRBD1,CASSTGQGATGELFF,TGCGCCAGCAGCACCGGACAGGGGGCCACCGGGGAGCTGTTTTTT
TRBJ2-7,many,TRBV4-3,NA,CASSPSGGRYLGEQYF,TGCGCCAGCAGCCCCTCGGGGGGCCGATACTTGGGTGAGCAGTACTTC
TRBJ2-1,many,TRBV5-6,TRBD2,CASSLGTSHNEQFF,TGTGCCAGCAGCCTGGGGACTAGCCACAATGAGCAGTTCTTC
TRBJ1-1,many,TRBV7-3,NA,CASSLYPGITEAFF,TGTGCCAGCAGCTTATACCCTGGGATCACTGAAGCTTTCTTT
TRBJ1-5,many,TRBV7-2,NA,CASSLEVTGQPQHF,TGTGCCAGCAGCTTAGAAGTGACCGGTCAGCCCCAGCATTTT
TRBJ1-5,many,TRBV30,NA,CAWSRSEGQPQHF,TGTGCCTGGAGTAGATCAGAAGGTCAGCCCCAGCATTTT
TRBJ2-1,few,TRBV5-1,TRBD2,CASSFARLAGGNNEQFF,TGCGCCAGCAGTTTCGCCCGACTAGCGGGGGGGAACAATGAGCAGTTCTTC
TRBJ2-5,many,TRBV6-2/TRBV6-3,NA,CASSVDYQETQYF,TGTGCCAGCAGTGTGGACTACCAAGAGACCCAGTACTTC
TRBJ2-3,many,TRBV2,NA,CASSGGFSTDTQYF,TGTGCCAGCAGTGGAGGATTCAGCACAGATACGCAGTATTTT
TRBJ1-1,many,TRBV4-1,NA,CASSQGGARGRFEAFF,TGCGCCAGCAGCCAAGGGGGGGCGCGGGGGCGCTTTGAAGCTTTCTTT
TRBJ2-3,many,TRBV5-1,NA,CASSSGTPNTQYF,TGCGCCAGCAGCTCCGGGACCCCGAATACGCAGTATTTT
TRBJ1-1,many,TRBV19,NA,CASRDGGRNTEAFF,TGTGCCAGTAGAGACGGCGGCCGGAACACTGAAGCTTTCTTT
TRBJ2-6,many,TRBV7-9,TRBD2,CASSYLAGGPSGANVLTF,TGTGCCAGCAGCTACCTAGCGGGGGGGCCTTCTGGGGCCAACGTCCTGACTTTC
TRBJ1-1,many,TRBV29-1,NA,CSVDYGWGSEAFF,TGCAGCGTCGACTACGGGTGGGGGTCTGAAGCTTTCTTT
TRBJ1-2,few,TRBV2,TRBD1,CASRKDRENGYTF,TGTGCCAGCAGGAAGGACAGGGAGAATGGCTACACCTTC
TRBJ1-1,NA,TRBV7-3,NA,CASRLDGNTEAFF,TGTGCCAGCAGGTTGGACGGTAACACTGAAGCTTTCTTT
TRBJ2-1,many,TRBV29-1,NA,CSVEDYRASPGFF,TGCAGCGTTGAAGACTATAGGGCCTCACCGGGGTTCTTC
TRBJ2-7,many,TRBV30,TRBD2,CACCGGPNSYEQYF,TGTGCCTGCTGCGGGGGGCCGAACTCCTACGAGCAGTACTTC
TRBJ2-1,NA,TRBV24-1,NA,CATSDLIGAGEQFF,TGTGCCACCAGTGATTTGATCGGGGCCGGGGAGCAGTTCTTC
TRBJ2-6,many,TRBV7-2,NA,CASSSRLFSGANVLTF,TGTGCCAGCAGCTCAAGACTGTTCTCTGGGGCCAACGTCCTGACTTTC
TRBJ2-3,NA,TRBV7-2,NA,CASSLHWDSNTQYF,TGTGCCAGCAGCCTGCATTGGGACTCGAATACGCAGTATTTT